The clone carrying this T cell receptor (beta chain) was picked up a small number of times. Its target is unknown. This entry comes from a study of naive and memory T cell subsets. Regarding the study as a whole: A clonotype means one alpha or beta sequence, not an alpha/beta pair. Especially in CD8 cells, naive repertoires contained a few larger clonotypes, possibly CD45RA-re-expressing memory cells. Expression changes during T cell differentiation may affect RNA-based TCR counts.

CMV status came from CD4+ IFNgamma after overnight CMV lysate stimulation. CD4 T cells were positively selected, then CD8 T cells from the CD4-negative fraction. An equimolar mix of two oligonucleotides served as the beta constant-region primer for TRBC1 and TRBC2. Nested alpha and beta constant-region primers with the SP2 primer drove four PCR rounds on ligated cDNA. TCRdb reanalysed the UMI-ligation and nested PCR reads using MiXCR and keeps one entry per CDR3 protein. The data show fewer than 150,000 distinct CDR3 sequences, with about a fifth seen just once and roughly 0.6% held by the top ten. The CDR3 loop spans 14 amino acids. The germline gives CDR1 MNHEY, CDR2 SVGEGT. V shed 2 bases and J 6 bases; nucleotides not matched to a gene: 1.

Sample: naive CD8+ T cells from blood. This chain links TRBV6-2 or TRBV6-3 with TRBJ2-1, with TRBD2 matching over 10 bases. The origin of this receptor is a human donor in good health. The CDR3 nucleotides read TGTGCCAGCAGTTACACTAGCGGGGTCAATGAGCAGTTCTTC. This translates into CASSYTSGVNEQFF.